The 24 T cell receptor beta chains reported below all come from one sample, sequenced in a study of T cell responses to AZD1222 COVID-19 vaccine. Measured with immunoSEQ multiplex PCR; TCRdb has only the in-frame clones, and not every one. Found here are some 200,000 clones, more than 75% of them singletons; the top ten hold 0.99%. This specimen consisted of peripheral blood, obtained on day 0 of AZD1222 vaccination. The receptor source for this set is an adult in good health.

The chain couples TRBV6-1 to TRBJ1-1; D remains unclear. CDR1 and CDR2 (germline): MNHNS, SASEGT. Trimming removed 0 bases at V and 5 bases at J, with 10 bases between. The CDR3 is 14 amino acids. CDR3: CASSEALVGTEAFF. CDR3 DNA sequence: TGTGCCAGCAGTGAAGCGCTTGTGGGGACTGAAGCTTTCTTT.

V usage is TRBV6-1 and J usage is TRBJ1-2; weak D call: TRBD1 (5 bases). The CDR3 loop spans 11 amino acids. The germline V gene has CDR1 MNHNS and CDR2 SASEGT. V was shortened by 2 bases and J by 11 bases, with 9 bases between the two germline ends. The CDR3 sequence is CASSESGGYTF. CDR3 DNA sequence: TGTGCCAGCAGTGAAAGTGGGGGTTACACCTTC.

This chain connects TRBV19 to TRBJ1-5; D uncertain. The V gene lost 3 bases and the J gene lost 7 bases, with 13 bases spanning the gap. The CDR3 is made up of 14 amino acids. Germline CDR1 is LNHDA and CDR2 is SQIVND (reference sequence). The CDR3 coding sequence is TGTGCCAGTAGTATGCAGACTCCCGGGCAGCCCCAGCATTTT. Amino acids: CASSMQTPGQPQHF.

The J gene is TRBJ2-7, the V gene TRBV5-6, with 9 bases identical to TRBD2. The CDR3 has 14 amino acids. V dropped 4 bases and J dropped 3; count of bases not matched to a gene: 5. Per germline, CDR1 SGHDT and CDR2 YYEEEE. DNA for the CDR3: TGTGCCAGCAGCCAGGGCGGGGGGGACTACGAGCAGTACTTC. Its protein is CASSQGGGDYEQYF.

Here the CDR3 DNA reads TGTGCCAGTAGTCTCACGGTACTCCACCAAGAGACCCAGTACTTC. Encoded protein: CASSLTVLHQETQYF. This chain links TRBV19 with TRBJ2-5; D remains unclear. There are 15 residues in the CDR3. Per the germline V gene, CDR1 is LNHDA and CDR2 is SQIVND (reference sequence). V lost 5 bases to trimming and J lost 0 bases, with 13 bases between them. Variable domain in full (rest from reference TRBV19 and TRBJ2-5): DGGITQSPKYLFRKEGQNVTLSCEQNLNHDAMYWYRQDPGQGLRLIYYSQIVNDFQKGDIAEGYSVSREKKESFPLTVTSAQKNPTAFYLCASSLTVLHQETQYFGPGTRLLVL.

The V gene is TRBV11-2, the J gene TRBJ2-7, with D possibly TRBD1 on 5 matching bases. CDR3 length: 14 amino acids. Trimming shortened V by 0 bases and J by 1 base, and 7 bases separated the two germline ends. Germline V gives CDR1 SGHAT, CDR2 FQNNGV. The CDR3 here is CASSLEAGSYEQYF. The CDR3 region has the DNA TGTGCCAGCAGCTTAGAGGCAGGGTCCTACGAGCAGTACTTC. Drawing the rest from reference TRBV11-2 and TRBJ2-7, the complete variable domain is EAGVAQSPRYKIIEKRQSVAFWCNPISGHATLYWYQQILGQGPKLLIQFQNNGVVDDSQLPKDRFSAERLKGVDSTLKIQPAKLEDSAVYLCASSLEAGSYEQYFGPGTRLTVT.

The CDR3, as DNA: TGCAGCGTTGCATCCGGAACTAGGGAGCAGTTCTTC. Protein sequence: CSVASGTREQFF. The chain couples TRBV29-1 to TRBJ2-1, with a possible D match to TRBD2 (5 bases). The CDR3 has 12 residues. Trimming stripped 4 bases from V and 10 bases from J, with 14 bases between. Germline values: CDR1 SQVTM, CDR2 ANQGSEA.

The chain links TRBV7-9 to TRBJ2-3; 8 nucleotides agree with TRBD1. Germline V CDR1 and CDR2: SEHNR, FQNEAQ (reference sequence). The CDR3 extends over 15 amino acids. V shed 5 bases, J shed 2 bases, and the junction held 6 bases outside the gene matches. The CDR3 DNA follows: TGTGCCAGCAGCCCTACGGGACAGGCCACAGATACGCAGTATTTT. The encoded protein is CASSPTGQATDTQYF.

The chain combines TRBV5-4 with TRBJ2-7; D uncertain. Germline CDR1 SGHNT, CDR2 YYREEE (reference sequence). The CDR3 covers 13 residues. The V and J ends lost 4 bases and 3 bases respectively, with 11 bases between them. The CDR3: CASSIASGYEQYF. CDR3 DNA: TGTGCCAGCAGCATAGCATCAGGCTACGAGCAGTACTTC.

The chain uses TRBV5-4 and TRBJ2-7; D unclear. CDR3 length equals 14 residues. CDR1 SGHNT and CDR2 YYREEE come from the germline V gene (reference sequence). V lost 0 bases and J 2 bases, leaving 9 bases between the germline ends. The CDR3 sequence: CASSLEQAAYEQYF. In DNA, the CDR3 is TGTGCCAGCAGCTTGGAGCAGGCCGCCTACGAGCAGTACTTC.

CDR3 residues: CASSQAPGSYEQYF. In DNA, the CDR3 is TGCGCCAGCAGCCAAGCCCCGGGTTCATACGAGCAGTACTTC. The chain links TRBV4-1 to TRBJ2-7; D gene unclear. The CDR3 loop spans 14 amino acids. Germline lookup yields CDR1 MGHRA and CDR2 YSYEKL. The germline V and J ends were trimmed by 1 base and 4 bases, with 11 bases remaining between them.

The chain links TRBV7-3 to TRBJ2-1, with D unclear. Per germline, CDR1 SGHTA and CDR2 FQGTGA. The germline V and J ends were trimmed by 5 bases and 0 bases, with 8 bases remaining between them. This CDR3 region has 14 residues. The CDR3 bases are TGTGCCAGCAGCCCGGAATACTCCTACAATGAGCAGTTCTTC. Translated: CASSPEYSYNEQFF.

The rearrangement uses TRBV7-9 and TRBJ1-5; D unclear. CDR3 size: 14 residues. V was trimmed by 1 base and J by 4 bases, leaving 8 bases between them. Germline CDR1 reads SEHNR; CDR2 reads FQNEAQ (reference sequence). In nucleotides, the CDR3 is TGTGCCAGCAGCTTAGGTTCAGCTAATCAGCCCCAGCATTTT. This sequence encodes CASSLGSANQPQHF.

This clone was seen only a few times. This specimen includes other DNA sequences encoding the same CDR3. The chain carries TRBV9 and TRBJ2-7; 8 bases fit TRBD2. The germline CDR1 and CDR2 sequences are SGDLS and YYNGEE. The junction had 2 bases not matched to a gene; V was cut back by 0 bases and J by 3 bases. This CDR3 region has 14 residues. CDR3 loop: CASSVAGGGYEQYF. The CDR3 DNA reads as TGTGCCAGCAGCGTAGCGGGGGGGGGCTACGAGCAGTACTTC.

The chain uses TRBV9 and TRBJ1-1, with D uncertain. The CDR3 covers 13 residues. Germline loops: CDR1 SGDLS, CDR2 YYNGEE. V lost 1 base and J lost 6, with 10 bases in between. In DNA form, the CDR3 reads TGTGCCAGCAGCGTACTTGATAGGGCTGAAGCTTTCTTT. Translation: CASSVLDRAEAFF.

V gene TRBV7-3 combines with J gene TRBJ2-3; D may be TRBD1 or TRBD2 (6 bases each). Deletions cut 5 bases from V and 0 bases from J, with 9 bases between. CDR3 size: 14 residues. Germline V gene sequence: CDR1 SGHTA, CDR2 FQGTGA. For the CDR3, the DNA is TGTGCCAGCAGCATAGGGGGGAGCACAGATACGCAGTATTTT. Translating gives CASSIGGSTDTQYF.

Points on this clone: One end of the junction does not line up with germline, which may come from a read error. The CDR3 is CASSLAGAFGNTIYF. The CDR3, as DNA: TGTGCCAGCAGCCTAGCGGGGGCTTTTGGAAACACCATATATTTT. V usage is TRBV7-2 and J usage is TRBJ1-3; perhaps TRBD1 as D (6 bases). This CDR3 comprises 15 residues. Germline assignment: CDR1 SGHTA and CDR2 FQGNSA.

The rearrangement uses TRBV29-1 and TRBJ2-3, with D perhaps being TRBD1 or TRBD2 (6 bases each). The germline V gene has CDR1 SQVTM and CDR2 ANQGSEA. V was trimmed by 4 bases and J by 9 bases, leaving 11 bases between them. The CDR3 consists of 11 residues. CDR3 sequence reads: CSVGGASTQYF. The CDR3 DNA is TGCAGCGTTGGGGGGGCATCGACGCAGTATTTT.

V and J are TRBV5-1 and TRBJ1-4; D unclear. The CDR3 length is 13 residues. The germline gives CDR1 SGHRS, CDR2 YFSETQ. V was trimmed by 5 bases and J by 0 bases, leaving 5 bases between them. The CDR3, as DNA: TGCGCCAGCAGGGATTCAACTAATGAAAAACTGTTTTTT. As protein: CASRDSTNEKLFF.

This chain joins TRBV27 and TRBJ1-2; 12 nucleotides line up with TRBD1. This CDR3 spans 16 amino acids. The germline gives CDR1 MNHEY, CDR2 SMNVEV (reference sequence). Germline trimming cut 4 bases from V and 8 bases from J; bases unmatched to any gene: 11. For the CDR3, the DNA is TGTGCCAGCAGTTCGACGGGACAGGGGGCGGCCAGAGGCTACACCTTC. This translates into CASSSTGQGAARGYTF.

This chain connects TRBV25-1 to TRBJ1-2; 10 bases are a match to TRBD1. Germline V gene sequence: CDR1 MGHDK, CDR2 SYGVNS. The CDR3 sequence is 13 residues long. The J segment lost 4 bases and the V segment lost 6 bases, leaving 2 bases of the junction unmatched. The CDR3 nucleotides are TGTGCCAGCAGGACAGGGGGCTCCTATGGCTACACCTTC. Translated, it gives CASRTGGSYGYTF.

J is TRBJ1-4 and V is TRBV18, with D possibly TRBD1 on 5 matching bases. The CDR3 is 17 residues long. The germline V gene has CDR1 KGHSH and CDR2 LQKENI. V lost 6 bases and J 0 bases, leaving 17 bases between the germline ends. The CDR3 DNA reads TGTGCCAGCTCTCGGGGGACCCTAACTGCAACTAATGAAAAACTGTTTTTT. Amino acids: CASSRGTLTATNEKLFF.

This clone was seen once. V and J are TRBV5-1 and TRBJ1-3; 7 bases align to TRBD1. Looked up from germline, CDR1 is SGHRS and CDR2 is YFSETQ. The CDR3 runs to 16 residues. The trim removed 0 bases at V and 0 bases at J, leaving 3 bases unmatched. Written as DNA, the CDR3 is TGCGCCAGCAGCTTGGACCCAGGGGGCTCTGGAAACACCATATATTTT. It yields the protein CASSLDPGGSGNTIYF. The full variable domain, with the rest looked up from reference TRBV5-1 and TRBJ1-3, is KAGVTQTPRYLIKTRGQQVTLSCSPISGHRSVSWYQQTPGQGLQFLFEYFSETQRNKGNFPGRFSGRQFSNSRSEMNVSTLELGDSALYLCASSLDPGGSGNTIYFGEGSWLTVV.

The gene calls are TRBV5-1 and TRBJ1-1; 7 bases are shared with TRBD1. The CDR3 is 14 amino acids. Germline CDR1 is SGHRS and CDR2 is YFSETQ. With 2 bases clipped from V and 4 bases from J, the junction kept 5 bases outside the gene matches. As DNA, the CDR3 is TGCGCCAGCAGCTTAGACAGGGTGAGCACTGAAGCTTTCTTT. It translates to CASSLDRVSTEAFF.